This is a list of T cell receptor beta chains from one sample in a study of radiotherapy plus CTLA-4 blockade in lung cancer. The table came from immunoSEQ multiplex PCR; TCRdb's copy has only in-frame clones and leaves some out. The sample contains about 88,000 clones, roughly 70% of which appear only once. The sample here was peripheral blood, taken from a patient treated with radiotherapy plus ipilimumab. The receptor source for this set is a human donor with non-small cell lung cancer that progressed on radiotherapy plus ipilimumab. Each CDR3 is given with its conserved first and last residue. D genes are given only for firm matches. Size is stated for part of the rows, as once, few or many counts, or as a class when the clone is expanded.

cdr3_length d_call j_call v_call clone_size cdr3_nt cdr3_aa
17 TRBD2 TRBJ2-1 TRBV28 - TGTGCCAGCAGACGAGGACTAGCGGGAAGCTCCTACAATGAGCAGTTCTTC CASRRGLAGSSYNEQFF
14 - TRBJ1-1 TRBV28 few TGTGCCAGCCCAAGGTGGGGGCAGGACACTGAAGCTTTCTTT CASPRWGQDTEAFF
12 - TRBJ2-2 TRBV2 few TGTGCCAGCAGGACGAACACCGGGGAGCTGTTTTTT CASRTNTGELFF
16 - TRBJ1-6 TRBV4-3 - TGCGCCAGCAGCCTCATACAGGGCGCCTATAATTCACCCCTCCACTTT CASSLIQGAYNSPLHF
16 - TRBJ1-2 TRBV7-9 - TGTGCCAGCAGCTTAGTCGGGGCCCTAGCTAACTATGGCTACACCTTC CASSLVGALANYGYTF
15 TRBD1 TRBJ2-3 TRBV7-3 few TGTGCCAGCAGCTCGCAGGGGGCAAGTTCAGATACGCAGTATTTT CASSSQGASSDTQYF
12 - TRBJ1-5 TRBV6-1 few TGTGCCAGCAGTGAATTAAAAGGAGCCCAGCATTTT CASSELKGAQHF
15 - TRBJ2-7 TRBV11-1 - TGTGCCAGCAGCTTAGCGGAGGGCAATGCCTACGAGCAGTACTTC CASSLAEGNAYEQYF
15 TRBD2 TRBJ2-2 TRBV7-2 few TGTGCCAGCAATCGCGGGGGGATTGACACCGGGGAGCTGTTTTTT CASNRGGIDTGELFF
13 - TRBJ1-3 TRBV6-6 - TGTGCCGGCTCCGGAGACTCTGGAAACACCATATATTTT CAGSGDSGNTIYF
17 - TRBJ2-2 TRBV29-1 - TGCAGCGTTGCATCAAATTTGTACCGGGGAAACACCGGGGAGCTGTTTTTT CSVASNLYRGNTGELFF
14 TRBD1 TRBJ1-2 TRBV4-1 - TGCGCCAGCAGCCAAGGGACAGGGGCTATCGGCTACACCTTC CASSQGTGAIGYTF
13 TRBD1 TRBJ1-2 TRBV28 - TGTGCCAGCAGGACAAATACAGGGGAAGGCTACACCTTC CASRTNTGEGYTF
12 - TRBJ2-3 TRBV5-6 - TGTGCCAGCAGCTCCGGGACGGAAGCGCAGTATTTT CASSSGTEAQYF
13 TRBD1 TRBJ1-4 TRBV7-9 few TGTGCCAGCAGCCCGACAGGGGAGGGAAAACTGTTTTTT CASSPTGEGKLFF
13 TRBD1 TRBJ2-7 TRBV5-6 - TGTGCCAGCACGACCGACAGGGAAGGCGAGCAGTACTTC CASTTDREGEQYF
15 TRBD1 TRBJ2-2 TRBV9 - TGTGCCAGCAGCCCTAGACAGGGCGACACCGGGGAGCTGTTTTTT CASSPRQGDTGELFF
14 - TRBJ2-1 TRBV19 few TGTGCCAGTAGTATGGGCCTTTACTACAATGAGCAGTTCTTC CASSMGLYYNEQFF
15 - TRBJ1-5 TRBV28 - TGTGCCAGCACCTACGGGGTCCCCTTTCGTCAGCCCCAGCATTTT CASTYGVPFRQPQHF
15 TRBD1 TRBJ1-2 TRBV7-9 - TGTGCCAGCAGCCGCCAGGACAGGGCCGGGCATGGCTACACCTTC CASSRQDRAGHGYTF
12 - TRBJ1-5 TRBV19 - TGTGCCAGTAGTATCGCGGACAAGCCCCAGCATTTT CASSIADKPQHF
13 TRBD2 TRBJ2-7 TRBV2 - TGTGCCACCAAGCGGGAGAAGGAATACGAGCAGTACTTC CATKREKEYEQYF
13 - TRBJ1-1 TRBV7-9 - TGTGCCAGCAGCGGTCACATGAACACTGAAGCTTTCTTT CASSGHMNTEAFF
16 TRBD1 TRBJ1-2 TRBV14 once TGTGCCAGCAGCCAAGTGGGGACAGGGGGCTACTATGGCTACACCTTC CASSQVGTGGYYGYTF
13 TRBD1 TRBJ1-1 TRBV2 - TGTGCCAGTTGCAGGGGGACTAACACTGAAGCTTTCTTT CASCRGTNTEAFF
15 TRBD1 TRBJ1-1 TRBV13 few TGTGCCAGCAGCCCGCGGACAGGGGCTAACACTGAAGCTTTCTTT CASSPRTGANTEAFF
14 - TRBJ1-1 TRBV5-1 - TGCGCCAGCAGCTTATTGCCGTCAAACACTGAAGCTTTCTTT CASSLLPSNTEAFF
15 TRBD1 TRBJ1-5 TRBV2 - TGTGCCAGCAGTGAAGCGAGGACAGGCAAACAGCCCCAGCATTTT CASSEARTGKQPQHF
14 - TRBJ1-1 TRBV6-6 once TGTGCCAGCAGCCCCCCTACAGGGAAAACTGAAGCTTTCTTT CASSPPTGKTEAFF
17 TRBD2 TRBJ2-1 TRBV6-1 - TGTGCCAGCAGTGAGGAATGGGGAAGCGGGGCCTACAATGAGCAGTTCTTC CASSEEWGSGAYNEQFF
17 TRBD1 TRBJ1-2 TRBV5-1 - TGCGCCAGCAGCTTGGGAGTCGGGACAGGGACGGACTATGGCTACACCTTC CASSLGVGTGTDYGYTF
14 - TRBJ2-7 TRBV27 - TGTGCCAGCAGTTTACGGGCGGGATTGTACGAGCAGTACTTC CASSLRAGLYEQYF
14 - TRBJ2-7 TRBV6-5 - TGTGCCAGCAGTTACTCGACAGGAGCCTACGAGCAGTACTTC CASSYSTGAYEQYF
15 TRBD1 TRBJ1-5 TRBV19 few TGTGCCAGTAGCCGGGACAGGGGAAGCACACAGCCCCAGCATTTT CASSRDRGSTQPQHF
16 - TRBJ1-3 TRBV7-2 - TGTGCCAGCAGCTCTTTCCACAGGGTCTCTGGAAACACCATATATTTT CASSSFHRVSGNTIYF
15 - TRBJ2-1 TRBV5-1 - TGCGCCAGCAGCGTAGAAGGCGGGCCCGGTAGGGAGCAGTTCTTC CASSVEGGPGREQFF
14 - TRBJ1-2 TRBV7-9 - TGTGCCAGTACCCGGACAGAGCCTCCCTATGGCTACACCTTC CASTRTEPPYGYTF
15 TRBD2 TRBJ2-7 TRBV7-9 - TGTGCCAGCAGCTCCCTTGGCGGGAGTGCTTACGAGCAGTACTTC CASSSLGGSAYEQYF
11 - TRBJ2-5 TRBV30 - TGTGCCTGGAGCCCCGGGGAGACCCAGTACTTC CAWSPGETQYF
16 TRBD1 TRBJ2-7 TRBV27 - TGTGCCAGCAGTTTCTCACAGGGGGCTAGATCCTACGAGCAGTACTTC CASSFSQGARSYEQYF
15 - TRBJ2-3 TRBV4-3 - TGCGCCAGCAGCCAAGATCTTAGGGGCACAGATACGCAGTATTTT CASSQDLRGTDTQYF
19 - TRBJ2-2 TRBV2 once TGTGCCAGCCTCAAGTCATCCGTGACAGCCAGCTTGAACACCGGGGAGCTGTTTTTT CASLKSSVTASLNTGELFF
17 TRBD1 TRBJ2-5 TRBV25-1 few TGTGCCAGCAGAGCCTCGCGGGACAGGGTTCCCCAAGAGACCCAGTACTTC CASRASRDRVPQETQYF
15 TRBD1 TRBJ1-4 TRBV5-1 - TGCGCCAGCAGCATTACAGGGGCGACTAATGAAAAACTGTTTTTT CASSITGATNEKLFF
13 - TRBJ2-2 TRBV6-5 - TGTGCCAGCGCAGGCGGTCGGGCCGGGGAGCTGTTTTTT CASAGGRAGELFF
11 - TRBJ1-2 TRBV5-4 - TGTGCCAGCAGCGGCCGTGGACAGCCCACCTTC CASSGRGQPTF
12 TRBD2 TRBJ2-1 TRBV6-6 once TGTGCCAGTAGCCCGGGGGGCAATGAGCAGTTCTTC CASSPGGNEQFF
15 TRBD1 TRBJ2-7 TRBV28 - TGTGCCAGCAGTTTTGGGGACAGGGTGAACTACGAGCAGTACTTC CASSFGDRVNYEQYF
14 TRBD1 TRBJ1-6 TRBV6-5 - TGTGCCAGCAGTTACGGACAGGGCAGGTCACCCCTCCACTTT CASSYGQGRSPLHF
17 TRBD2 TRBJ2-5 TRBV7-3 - TGTGCCAGCAGCCCCACTCCGGGACTAGCCACCAAAGAGACCCAGTACTTC CASSPTPGLATKETQYF
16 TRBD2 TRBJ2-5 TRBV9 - TGTGCCAGCAGCGCCCAGAGCGGGGGGTACCAAGAGACCCAGTACTTC CASSAQSGGYQETQYF
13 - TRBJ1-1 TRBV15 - TGTGCCACCAGCAGAGATTCCGCACTTGAAGCTTTCTTT CATSRDSALEAFF
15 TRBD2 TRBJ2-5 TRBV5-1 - TGCGCCAGCAGCTTGGCCGGGGGGAGGGGAGAGACCCAGTACTTC CASSLAGGRGETQYF
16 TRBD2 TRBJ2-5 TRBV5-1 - TGCGCCAGCAGCTTGGAGGGGAGCGGGGCACAAGAGACCCAGTACTTC CASSLEGSGAQETQYF
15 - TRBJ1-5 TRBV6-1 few TGTGCCAGCAGTGAAGCGGGAGGGGTGGATCAGCCCCAGCATTTT CASSEAGGVDQPQHF
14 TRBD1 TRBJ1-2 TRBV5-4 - TGTGCCAGCAGCTTCCAGACAGGGAACTATGGCTACACCTTC CASSFQTGNYGYTF
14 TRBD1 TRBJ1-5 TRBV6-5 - TGTGCCAGCAGTGAAGGGACAGGGTTTCAGCCCCAGCATTTT CASSEGTGFQPQHF